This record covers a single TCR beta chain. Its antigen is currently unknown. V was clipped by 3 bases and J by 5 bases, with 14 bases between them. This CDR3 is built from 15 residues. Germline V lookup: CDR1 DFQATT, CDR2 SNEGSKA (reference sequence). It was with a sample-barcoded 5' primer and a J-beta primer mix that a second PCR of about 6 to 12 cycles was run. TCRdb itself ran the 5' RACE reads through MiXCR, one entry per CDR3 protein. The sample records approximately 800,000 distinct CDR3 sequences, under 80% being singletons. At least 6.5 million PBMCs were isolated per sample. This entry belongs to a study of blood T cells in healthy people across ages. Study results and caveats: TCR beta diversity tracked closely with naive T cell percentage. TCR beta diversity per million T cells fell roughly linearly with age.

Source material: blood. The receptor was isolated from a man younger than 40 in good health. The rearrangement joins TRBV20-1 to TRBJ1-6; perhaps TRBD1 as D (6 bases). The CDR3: CSARGDIVNNSPLHF. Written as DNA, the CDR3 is TGCAGTGCTAGGGGGGACATAGTAAATAATTCACCCCTCCACTTT.